Listed below are T cell receptor beta chains from one sample, sequenced in a study of T-cell memory formation after mild COVID-19. In TCRdb, the 5' RACE reads were re-called with MiXCR into one record per CDR3 protein. The sample contains approximately 200,000 distinct CDR3 sequences, approximately 16% of which appear only once. Sequenced material: PBMCs or a T cell subset sorted from them (not recorded which). The receptors come from an adult woman who had mild COVID-19 (a few samples of this study predate the infection). Cell type and time point are not known. The CDR3 runs from the conserved cysteine through the conserved F or W. Fields, in order: J gene, clone size, D gene, V gene, CDR3 protein, CDR3 DNA. A D gene is named only where the DNA matches it firmly. Clone size is not always given. Where it is, it says once, few, many or a class for expanded clones.

TRBJ2-1 | . | TRBD1 | TRBV7-9 | CATGTGPAGEQFF | TGTGCCACGGGGACAGGGCCCGCGGGTGAGCAGTTCTTC
TRBJ2-7 | . | TRBD2 | TRBV3-1 | CASSPGLAGVRQYF | TGTGCCAGCAGTCCGGGACTAGCGGGAGTGAGGCAGTACTTC
TRBJ2-1 | few | . | TRBV9 | CASSPTGGTYNEQFF | TGTGCCAGCAGCCCGACCGGGGGAACCTACAATGAGCAGTTCTTC
TRBJ1-1 | . | TRBD1 | TRBV11-2 | CASSFRMGTGATEAFF | TGTGCCAGCAGCTTCCGGATGGGGACAGGGGCCACTGAAGCTTTCTTT
TRBJ1-3 | . | TRBD1 | TRBV30 | CAWSILEGAGNTIYF | TGTGCCTGGAGTATCCTGGAGGGGGCCGGAAACACCATATATTTT
TRBJ2-3 | . | . | TRBV5-1 | CASSLGGGVKADTQYF | TGCGCCAGCAGCTTGGGTGGCGGGGTGAAGGCAGATACGCAGTATTTT
TRBJ2-3 | few | . | TRBV6-5 | CASSPRTLDTQYF | TGTGCCAGCAGTCCCAGGACCCTTGATACGCAGTATTTT
TRBJ2-5 | few | . | TRBV30 | CAWSVRDKDPRAAQYF | TGTGCCTGGAGTGTACGGGACAAGGATCCAAGAGCGGCCCAGTACTTC
TRBJ2-7 | few | TRBD1 | TRBV24-1 | CATSDSGQGAYEQYF | TGTGCCACCAGTGATTCGGGACAGGGGGCCTACGAGCAGTACTTC
TRBJ1-2 | . | . | TRBV6-6 | CASSSDTTQGYTF | TGTGCCAGCAGCTCGGACACCACGCAAGGCTACACCTTC
TRBJ2-1 | . | TRBD1 | TRBV2 | CASSEDRGYNEQFF | TGTGCCAGCAGTGAGGACAGGGGCTACAATGAGCAGTTCTTC
TRBJ1-5 | . | TRBD1 | TRBV12-3/TRBV12-4 | CASSRTGDSNQPQHF | TGTGCCAGCAGCCGGACAGGAGATAGCAATCAGCCCCAGCATTTT
TRBJ1-1 | . | . | TRBV5-5 | CASSLGTGRNTEAFF | TGTGCCAGCAGCTTGGGGACGGGGAGAAACACTGAAGCTTTCTTT
TRBJ2-7 | . | . | TRBV20-1 | CSARLTYEQYF | TGCAGTGCTCGACTGACCTACGAGCAGTACTTC
TRBJ2-1 | . | . | TRBV11-3 | CASSSGGTSSYNEQFF | TGTGCCAGCAGCTCCGGGGGCACGAGCTCCTACAATGAGCAGTTCTTC
TRBJ2-7 | few | TRBD2 | TRBV12-3/TRBV12-4 | CASSQSGSMHEQYF | TGTGCCAGCAGTCAAAGCGGGAGTATGCACGAGCAGTACTTC
TRBJ2-2 | . | TRBD1 | TRBV7-3 | CASSPDRGHSGELFF | TGTGCCAGCAGCCCGGACAGGGGGCATAGCGGGGAGCTGTTTTTT
TRBJ2-7 | many | TRBD2 | TRBV6-5 | CASRRASGGSYEQYF | TGTGCCAGCAGAAGAGCTAGCGGGGGTTCCTACGAGCAGTACTTC
TRBJ1-2 | . | TRBD1 | TRBV6-5 | CASSPLDRAADYGYTF | TGTGCCAGCAGTCCTTTGGACAGGGCGGCGGACTATGGCTACACCTTC
TRBJ2-7 | . | . | TRBV6-1 | CASSEWSSSYEQYF | TGTGCCAGCAGTGAGTGGTCGAGCTCCTACGAGCAGTACTTC
TRBJ1-6 | . | . | TRBV9 | CASSVAGQGGSPLHF | TGTGCCAGCAGCGTAGCTGGCCAGGGAGGCTCACCCCTCCACTTT
TRBJ2-6 | many | . | TRBV7-2 | CASSLSGSGANVLTF | TGTGCCAGCAGCTTAAGTGGCTCTGGGGCCAACGTCCTGACTTTC
TRBJ2-7 | . | . | TRBV12-3/TRBV12-4 | CASSHTGSYEQYF | TGTGCCAGCAGTCACACAGGGAGCTACGAGCAGTACTTC
TRBJ1-1 | . | TRBD1 | TRBV7-8 | CASSFQGAPTEAFF | TGTGCCAGCAGCTTTCAGGGGGCTCCCACTGAAGCTTTCTTT
TRBJ1-2 | . | TRBD1 | TRBV12-3/TRBV12-4 | CASSFQGANGYTF | TGTGCCAGCAGTTTTCAGGGGGCGAATGGCTACACCTTC
TRBJ2-7 | few | . | TRBV7-2 | CASRLSGSEQYF | TGTGCCAGCAGACTATCCGGCTCCGAGCAGTACTTC
TRBJ2-1 | few | TRBD2 | TRBV18 | CASSPRAGDYNEQFF | TGTGCCAGCTCACCACGAGCGGGAGACTACAATGAGCAGTTCTTC
TRBJ2-7 | many | . | TRBV12-3/TRBV12-4 | CASSLTRYEQYF | TGTGCCAGCAGTTTAACTCGCTACGAGCAGTACTTC
TRBJ2-1 | . | TRBD2 | TRBV7-3 | CASSLNPPSGGNNEQFF | TGTGCCAGCAGCTTAAACCCTCCTAGCGGGGGGAACAATGAGCAGTTCTTC
TRBJ2-3 | few | . | TRBV4-2 | CASSQLGDTQYF | TGTGCCAGCAGCCAATTGGGAGATACGCAGTATTTT
TRBJ1-1 | . | . | TRBV6-5 | CASKRTPGPATEAFF | TGTGCCAGCAAGAGGACCCCGGGGCCCGCCACTGAAGCTTTCTTT